Listed below are T cell receptor beta chains from one sample, sequenced in a study of CD4 T cells in relation to SARS-CoV-2 and coronaviruses. The assay was immunoSEQ multiplex PCR, and TCRdb's table has in-frame clones only and misses some. The data contain about 36,000 clones, around 83% of them singletons. For these TCRs, the target antigens are not known. Material for sequencing was naive CD4+ T cells from PBMCs, cultured in vitro. The origin of the receptors is an adult with COVID-19. Both conserved end residues are part of each CDR3. Fields, in order: V gene, clone size, J gene, D gene, CDR3 protein, CDR3 DNA. The D gene is left open where the match is weak. Clone size is not always given. Where it is, it says once, few, many or a class for expanded clones.

v_gene: TRBV12-3/TRBV12-4
abundance: NA
j_gene: TRBJ1-4
d_gene: NA
CDR3aa: CASTTRPFEKLFF
CDR3nt: TGTGCCAGCACCACGAGACCCTTTGAAAAACTGTTTTTT

v_gene: TRBV4-1
abundance: NA
j_gene: TRBJ2-5
d_gene: NA
CDR3aa: CASSPQVDGETQYF
CDR3nt: TGCGCCAGCAGCCCCCAAGTGGATGGGGAGACCCAGTACTTC

v_gene: TRBV5-1
abundance: once
j_gene: TRBJ2-3
d_gene: TRBD1
CDR3aa: CASSFEPGQGADTQYF
CDR3nt: TGCGCCAGCAGCTTCGAACCGGGACAGGGTGCAGATACGCAGTATTTT

v_gene: TRBV24-1
abundance: few
j_gene: TRBJ2-2
d_gene: NA
CDR3aa: CATSDAGTNTGELFF
CDR3nt: TGTGCCACCAGTGATGCAGGGACCAACACCGGGGAGCTGTTTTTT

v_gene: TRBV6-5
abundance: few
j_gene: TRBJ2-2
d_gene: NA
CDR3aa: CASKGTGELFF
CDR3nt: TGTGCCAGCAAAGGCACCGGGGAGCTGTTTTTT

v_gene: TRBV28
abundance: NA
j_gene: TRBJ2-7
d_gene: NA
CDR3aa: CASSSQGQIRYEQYF
CDR3nt: TGTGCCAGCAGTTCACAAGGACAGATACGCTACGAGCAGTACTTC

v_gene: TRBV28
abundance: NA
j_gene: TRBJ2-1
d_gene: TRBD2
CDR3aa: CASFLTSGTTNEQFF
CDR3nt: TGTGCCAGTTTTTTGACTAGCGGGACGACCAATGAGCAGTTCTTC

v_gene: TRBV18
abundance: once
j_gene: TRBJ1-2
d_gene: NA
CDR3aa: CASSPQDEGSYGYTF
CDR3nt: TGTGCCAGCTCACCACAAGACGAGGGAAGCTATGGCTACACCTTC

v_gene: TRBV11-3
abundance: NA
j_gene: TRBJ2-1
d_gene: TRBD1
CDR3aa: CASSLGQDRFYNEQFF
CDR3nt: TGTGCCAGCAGCTTAGGGCAGGACAGGTTCTACAATGAGCAGTTCTTC

v_gene: TRBV9
abundance: NA
j_gene: TRBJ2-5
d_gene: NA
CDR3aa: CASSFSPVETQYF
CDR3nt: TGTGCCAGCAGCTTTTCCCCTGTGGAGACCCAGTACTTC

v_gene: TRBV27
abundance: NA
j_gene: TRBJ2-1
d_gene: NA
CDR3aa: CASSARGREQFF
CDR3nt: TGTGCCAGCAGCGCCCGGGGGCGTGAGCAGTTCTTC

v_gene: TRBV28
abundance: NA
j_gene: TRBJ1-2
d_gene: TRBD1
CDR3aa: CASRRGQRRYGYTF
CDR3nt: TGTGCCAGCCGCAGGGGACAGAGACGCTATGGCTACACCTTC

v_gene: TRBV7-8
abundance: NA
j_gene: TRBJ1-1
d_gene: NA
CDR3aa: CASSLDPGAKSEAFF
CDR3nt: TGTGCCAGCAGCTTAGATCCGGGGGCGAAGTCTGAAGCTTTCTTT

v_gene: TRBV19
abundance: NA
j_gene: TRBJ1-1
d_gene: NA
CDR3aa: CASSIPQNTEAFF
CDR3nt: TGTGCCAGTAGTATCCCCCAGAACACTGAAGCTTTCTTT

v_gene: TRBV7-2
abundance: NA
j_gene: TRBJ2-2
d_gene: NA
CDR3aa: CASSPVLKPNTGELFF
CDR3nt: TGTGCCAGCAGCCCGGTCCTTAAACCGAACACCGGGGAGCTGTTTTTT

v_gene: TRBV9
abundance: few
j_gene: TRBJ2-4
d_gene: NA
CDR3aa: CASSPGGLAKNIQYF
CDR3nt: TGTGCCAGCAGCCCCGGTGGGCTAGCCAAAAACATTCAGTACTTC

v_gene: TRBV6-5
abundance: NA
j_gene: TRBJ2-3
d_gene: NA
CDR3aa: CASRGRKQSTDTQYF
CDR3nt: TGTGCCAGCAGAGGACGGAAACAGAGCACAGATACGCAGTATTTT